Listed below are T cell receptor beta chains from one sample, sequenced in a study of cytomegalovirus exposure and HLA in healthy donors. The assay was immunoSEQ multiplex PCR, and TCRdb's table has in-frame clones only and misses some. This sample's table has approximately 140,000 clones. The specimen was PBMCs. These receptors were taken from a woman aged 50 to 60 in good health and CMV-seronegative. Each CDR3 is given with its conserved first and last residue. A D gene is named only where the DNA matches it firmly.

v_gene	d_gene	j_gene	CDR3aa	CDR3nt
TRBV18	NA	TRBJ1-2	CASSPQHHGYTF	TGTGCCAGCTCACCACAGCACCATGGCTACACCTTC
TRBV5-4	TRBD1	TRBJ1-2	CASSLVDRANYGYTF	TGTGCCAGCAGCTTGGTGGACAGGGCTAACTATGGCTACACCTTC
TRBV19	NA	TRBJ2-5	CASSIVGSAETQYF	TGTGCCAGTAGTATAGTCGGGTCGGCGGAGACCCAGTACTTC
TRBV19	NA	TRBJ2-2	CASKGRGTGELFF	TGTGCCAGTAAAGGCAGGGGAACCGGGGAGCTGTTTTTT
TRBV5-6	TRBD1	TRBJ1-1	CASSLASGGIEAFF	TGTGCCAGCAGCTTGGCGTCAGGGGGCATAGAAGCTTTCTTT
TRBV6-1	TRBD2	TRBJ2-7	CASSELPAGAYEQYF	TGTGCCAGCAGTGAACTTCCAGCGGGGGCGTACGAGCAGTACTTC
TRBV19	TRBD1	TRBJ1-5	CASSRGTGGQPQHF	TGTGCCAGTAGTAGGGGGACAGGGGGTCAGCCCCAGCATTTT
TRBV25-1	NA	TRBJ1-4	CASSAGRAGRNEKLFF	TGTGCCAGCAGTGCCGGACGGGCAGGGAGGAATGAAAAACTGTTTTTT
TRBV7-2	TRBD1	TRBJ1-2	CASSSARTGHYGYTF	TGTGCCAGCAGCTCGGCAAGGACAGGCCACTATGGCTACACCTTC
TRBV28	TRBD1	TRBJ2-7	CASSSGQGDAYEQYF	TGTGCCAGCAGCTCGGGACAGGGAGACGCCTACGAGCAGTACTTC
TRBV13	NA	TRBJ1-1	CASSATGKVNTEAFF	TGTGCCAGCAGCGCAACAGGGAAGGTGAACACTGAAGCTTTCTTT
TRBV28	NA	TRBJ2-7	CASSPPGTRTYEQYF	TGTGCCAGCAGTCCCCCCGGGACAAGAACCTACGAGCAGTACTTC
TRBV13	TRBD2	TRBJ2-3	CASSKLRAGKTDTQYF	TGTGCCAGCAGCAAGCTGAGAGCGGGGAAGACAGATACGCAGTATTTT
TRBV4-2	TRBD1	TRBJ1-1	CASSLWDRGETEAFF	TGTGCCAGCAGCCTATGGGACAGGGGAGAAACTGAAGCTTTCTTT
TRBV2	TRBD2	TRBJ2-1	CASSRLAGVREQFF	TGTGCCAGCAGCCGCCTAGCGGGGGTAAGGGAGCAGTTCTTC
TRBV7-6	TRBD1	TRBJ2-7	CASSLEGTGDEQYF	TGTGCCAGCAGCTTAGAAGGGACAGGGGACGAGCAGTACTTC
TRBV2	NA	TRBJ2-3	CAGLRQGTTDTQYF	TGTGCCGGGCTCCGACAAGGCACCACAGATACGCAGTATTTT
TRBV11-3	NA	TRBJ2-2	CASSITAHGGELFF	TGTGCCAGCAGCATCACAGCCCATGGGGGGGAGCTGTTTTTT
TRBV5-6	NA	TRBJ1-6	CASSLGQANCKF	TGTGCCAGCAGCTTGGGACAGGCAAATTGCAAATTT
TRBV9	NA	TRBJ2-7	CASSGLGGNYEQYF	TGTGCCAGCAGTGGCCTCGGGGGAAACTACGAGCAGTACTTC
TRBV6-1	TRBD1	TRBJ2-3	CASRRDRRSTDTQYF	TGTGCCAGCAGGCGGGACAGGAGGAGCACAGATACGCAGTATTTT
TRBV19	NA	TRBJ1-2	CASSIVQGTGYTF	TGTGCCAGTAGTATAGTCCAGGGCACTGGCTACACCTTC
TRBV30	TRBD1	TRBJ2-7	CAYSGTDSYEQYF	TGTGCCTACTCCGGGACAGACTCCTACGAGCAGTACTTC
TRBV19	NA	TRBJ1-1	CASSMGLGTEAFF	TGTGCCAGTAGTATGGGGCTGGGGACTGAAGCTTTCTTT
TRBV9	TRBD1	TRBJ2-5	CASSAYGTEETQYF	TGTGCCAGCAGCGCTTACGGGACAGAAGAGACCCAGTACTTC
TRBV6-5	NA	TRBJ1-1	CASISPYRFEAFF	TGTGCCAGCATCAGCCCCTACAGGTTTGAAGCTTTCTTT
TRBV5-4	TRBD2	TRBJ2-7	CASSSSGGAYEQYF	TGTGCCAGCAGCTCTAGCGGAGGAGCCTACGAGCAGTACTTC
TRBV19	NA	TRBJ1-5	CASSQGFSNQPQHF	TGTGCCAGTAGTCAGGGTTTTAGCAATCAGCCCCAGCATTTT
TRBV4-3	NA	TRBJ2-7	CASSQDYMTYEQYF	TGCGCCAGCAGCCAAGATTACATGACCTACGAGCAGTACTTC
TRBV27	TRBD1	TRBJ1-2	CASSPRDSANYGYTF	TGTGCCAGCAGTCCGAGGGACAGCGCCAACTATGGCTACACCTTC
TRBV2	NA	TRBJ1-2	CASNEEKQKPYGYTF	TGTGCCAGCAACGAAGAGAAACAGAAACCATATGGCTACACCTTC
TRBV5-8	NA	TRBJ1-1	CASSDRPNTEAFF	TGTGCCAGCAGTGACAGGCCGAACACTGAAGCTTTCTTT
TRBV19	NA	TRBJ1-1	CASSQVMNTEAFF	TGTGCCAGCTCACAAGTGATGAACACTGAAGCTTTCTTT
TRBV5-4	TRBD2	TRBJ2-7	CASSLGGGHGSYEQYF	TGTGCCAGCAGCCTCGGGGGGGGTCACGGCTCCTACGAGCAGTACTTC
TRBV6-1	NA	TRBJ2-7	CASSEAVAGPYEQYF	TGTGCCAGCAGTGAAGCTGTGGCGGGGCCCTACGAGCAGTACTTC
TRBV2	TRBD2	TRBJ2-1	CASSVTSGGPPYNEQFF	TGTGCCAGCAGTGTGACTAGCGGGGGGCCTCCCTACAATGAGCAGTTCTTC
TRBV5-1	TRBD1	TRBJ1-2	CASSFGQGSRVGGYTF	TGCGCCAGCAGCTTCGGACAGGGTTCCCGAGTGGGGGGCTACACCTTC
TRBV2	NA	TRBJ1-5	CASSRGRQSNQPQHF	TGTGCCAGCAGTCGGGGTCGCCAAAGCAATCAGCCCCAGCATTTT
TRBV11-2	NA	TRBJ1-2	CASSLRGNYGYTF	TGTGCCAGCAGCTTACGGGGGAACTATGGCTACACCTTC
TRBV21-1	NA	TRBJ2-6	CASSKQGSGANVLTF	TGTGCCAGCAGCAAACAGGGCTCTGGGGCCAACGTCCTGACTTTC
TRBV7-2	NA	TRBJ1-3	CASSLTVFSGNTIYF	TGTGCCAGCAGCTTGACAGTTTTCTCCGGAAACACCATATATTTT
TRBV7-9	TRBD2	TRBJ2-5	CASSKVGGRETQYF	TGTGCCAGCAGCAAAGTAGGCGGGAGAGAGACCCAGTACTTC
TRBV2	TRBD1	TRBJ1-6	CASSERQGANSPLHF	TGTGCCAGCAGTGAACGGCAGGGGGCGAATTCACCCCTCCACTTT